The subject of this entry is one T cell receptor beta chain. The CDR3 covers 12 residues. Germline CDR1 MNHNS, CDR2 SASEGT. The V gene lost 5 bases and the J gene lost 6 bases, with 10 bases spanning the gap. This specimen belongs to a study of Tregs in tolerant kidney transplant recipients. Study summary: The nonmyeloablative bone marrow transplants came from related graft donors, with transient mixed chimerism.

Libraries were prepared by immunoSEQ multiplex PCR; TCRdb keeps only in-frame clonotypes and omits some of them. The sample carries approximately 69,000 clones, 70% to 90% recorded once. The genes are TRBV6-1 and TRBJ1-2; tentative D call: TRBD1 (6 bases). The receptor's source is a human donor who received a combined kidney and bone marrow transplant. Material: CD4+ T cells from blood, obtained before the transplant. The CDR3 DNA sequence: TGTGCCAGCAGTCCACAGGGCCATGGCTACACCTTC. It encodes CASSPQGHGYTF.